This TCR beta chain came from a study of PD-L1 blockade in urothelial cancer. In the study overall: Specimens of blood held a median count of roughly 150,000 T cells.

V was pared by 1 base and J by 12 bases, with 13 bases between. CDR3 length equals 13 residues. The germline V gene has CDR1 LGHNA and CDR2 YNFKEQ. Some clones are missing from TCRdb's copy, which holds only in-frame ones; the method was immunoSEQ multiplex PCR. The repertoire holds some 100,000 clones, roughly nine tenths seen once, with about 0.91% in the top ten. This receptor was identified in a woman of 80 years or more with urothelial cancer. The sequences come from PBMCs, collected around atezolizumab (anti-PD-L1) treatment. The rearrangement joins TRBV4-2 to TRBJ2-1; no clear D gene. The CDR3 DNA follows: TGTGCCAGCAGCCAAGGGTCTATCCGTTGGCAGTTCTTC. It encodes CASSQGSIRWQFF.